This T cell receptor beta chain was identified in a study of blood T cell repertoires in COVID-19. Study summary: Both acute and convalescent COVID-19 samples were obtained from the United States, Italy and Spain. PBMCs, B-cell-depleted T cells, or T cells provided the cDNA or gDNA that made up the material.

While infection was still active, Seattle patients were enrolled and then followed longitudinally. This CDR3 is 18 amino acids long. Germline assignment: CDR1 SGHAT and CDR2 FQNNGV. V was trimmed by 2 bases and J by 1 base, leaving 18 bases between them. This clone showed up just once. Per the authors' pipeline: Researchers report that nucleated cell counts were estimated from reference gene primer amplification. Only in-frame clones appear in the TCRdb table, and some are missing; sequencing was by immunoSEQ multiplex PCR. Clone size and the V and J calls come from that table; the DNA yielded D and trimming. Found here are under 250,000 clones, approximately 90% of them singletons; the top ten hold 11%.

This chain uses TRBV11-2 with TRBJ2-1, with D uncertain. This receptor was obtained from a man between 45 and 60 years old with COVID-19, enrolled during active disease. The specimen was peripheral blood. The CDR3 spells CASSLPLRQALSYNEQFF. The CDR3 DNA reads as TGTGCCAGCAGCTTACCCCTCCGCCAGGCCTTATCCTACAATGAGCAGTTCTTC.